Described below is a single TCR beta chain sequence and its context. One end of the junction is discordant with germline, which a read error may explain. Repertoires were generated with immunoSEQ multiplex PCR, while TCRdb's copy carries only in-frame clones and drops some. The data contain roughly 550,000 clones, less than 97% of them singletons. This record comes from a study of shared clonotypes between healthy human individuals. The CDR3 is 15 residues long. In germline, CDR1 is SGHDT, CDR2 YYEEEE. Terminally differentiated effector memory CD45RA+ cells were left out of the naive CD8 fraction, which was CD45RO-negative and positively selected for CCR7.

Material for sequencing was naive CD8+ T cells sorted from blood. V gene TRBV5-6 combines with J gene TRBJ1-2; D unclear. The TCR originated in a woman aged 30 to 39 in good health. The CDR3 nucleotides read TGTGCCAGCAGCACATACCGGACGTCGAACTATGGCTACGCCTTC. Translating it yields CASSTYRTSNYGYAF.